This T cell receptor (beta chain) was profiled in a study of T cells in Graves' hyperthyroidism and ophthalmopathy. The length of the CDR3 is 13 residues. V lost 1 base and J 2 bases, leaving 3 bases between the germline ends. Germline V CDR1 and CDR2: GTSNPN, SVGIG (reference sequence). In this sample, this clonotype turned up a few times. Amplified TCR beta CDR3 regions derived from RNA transcripts. When the TCR CDR3 underwent first-round RT-PCR, the HTBI primer set was used. One entry per CDR3 protein, called by TCRdb with MiXCR from the multiplex PCR reads. The table records 490,000 or so distinct CDR3 sequences, 20% to 25% of them present only once.

The sample consisted of blood. The chain recombines TRBV30 with TRBJ1-6; D is ambiguous. The source of this sequence is an older woman with Graves' ophthalmopathy. The CDR3 region has the DNA TGTGCCTGGAGTGCGGCCTATAATTCACCCCTCCACTTT. Amino acids: CAWSAAYNSPLHF.